The 23 T cell receptor beta chains below come from one sample, sequenced in a study of CXCR3-negative and CXCR3-positive naive CD8 T cells. The libraries of TRB cDNA were constructed through 5' RACE using UMI labels. TCRdb reanalyzed the 5' RACE reads, giving one entry per CDR3 protein sequence and no DNA. Its clone listing holds about 9,600 distinct CDR3 sequences. Sequenced input: naive CXCR3- CD8+ T cells from blood. Described subset: CD45RO-CCR7+CD27+CD95- naive CD8+ T cells lacking CXCR3 (TNR3-). Source of these receptors: a human donor in good health. Some clones in this sample may be carry-over from other donors' samples.

Judged by frequency, this clonotype is medium-sized. The genes are TRBV4-2 and TRBJ2-5; TCRdb lists TRBD1, though no DNA is available to test this call. Germline CDR1 and CDR2: LGHNA and YNFKEQ. CDR3 length: 15 residues. The CDR3 region is CASSQDLPGGETQYF.

Its frequency marks this clonotype as medium-sized. The chain joins TRBV15 to TRBJ2-2. Germline lookup yields CDR1 LNHNV and CDR2 YYDKDF (reference sequence). This CDR3 region has 16 residues. This CDR3 reads CATSRVGEGLDGELFF.

This chain uses TRBV20-1 with TRBJ1-1; TCRdb returns TRBD1, unconfirmable since there is no DNA. CDR3 length: 15 residues. Germline V gene sequence: CDR1 DFQATT, CDR2 SNEGSKA (reference sequence). This CDR3 reads CSALRDRGVLAEAFF.

Considering frequency, this clonotype is medium-sized (0.01 to 0.1%). The genes are TRBV6-5 and TRBJ1-2; with no DNA, the TCRdb D assignment of TRBD1 cannot be verified. The CDR3 totals 14 residues. Per the germline V gene, CDR1 is MNHEY and CDR2 is SVGAGI. The CDR3 loop reads CASSYSGAGNPYTF.

The rearrangement uses TRBV29-1 and TRBJ2-1; the TCRdb call, TRBD2, lacks DNA for checking. The CDR3 loop spans 13 amino acids. Looked up from germline, CDR1 is SQVTM and CDR2 is ANQGSEA. The CDR3: CSVEGLAGGEQFF.

This rearrangement joins TRBV2 to TRBJ2-1; TCRdb's D call, TRBD2, is unchecked because there is no DNA. Germline V gene sequence: CDR1 SNHLY, CDR2 FYNNEI. There are 14 residues in the CDR3. The CDR3 is CASSVLAGNNEQFF.

Judged by frequency, this clonotype is medium-sized. The J gene is TRBJ1-6, the V gene TRBV27. Germline lookup yields CDR1 MNHEY and CDR2 SMNVEV (reference sequence). This CDR3 is 15 amino acids long. The CDR3 here is CASSPPASYNSPLHF.

The chain joins TRBV9 to TRBJ1-2. In germline, CDR1 is SGDLS, CDR2 YYNGEE. The CDR3 is made up of 14 amino acids. CDR3 sequence reads: CASSVADGDYGYTF.

The V call is TRBV20-1, the J call TRBJ2-3; with no DNA, the TCRdb D assignment of TRBD1 cannot be verified. Germline values: CDR1 DFQATT, CDR2 SNEGSKA (reference sequence). The CDR3 runs to 13 residues. CDR3 loop: CSARGAGGDTQYF.

In terms of frequency, this clonotype is medium-sized. The V call is TRBV7-9, the J call TRBJ2-3; as DNA is missing, the TRBD2 call by TCRdb cannot be tested. This CDR3 is built from 18 residues. CDR1 and CDR2 (germline): SEHNR, FQNEAQ (reference sequence). CDR3 amino acids: CASSLERRSSGYTDTQYF.

J is TRBJ1-1 and V is TRBV9; lacking DNA, the TRBD1 call made by TCRdb goes unchecked. Germline-derived CDR1 and CDR2 are SGDLS and YYNGEE. This CDR3 spans 15 amino acids. The CDR3 loop is CASSPRGKGTTEAFF.

This clonotype registers medium-sized by frequency. The chain couples TRBV21-1 to TRBJ1-4; as DNA is missing, the TRBD1 call by TCRdb cannot be tested. TRBV21-1 is a pseudogene locus. The CDR3 is 15 residues long. CDR3 amino acids: CASSTGTAINEKLFF.

CDR3 sequence: CSASPETSVSADTQYF. V is TRBV20-1 and J is TRBJ2-3; with no DNA, the TCRdb D assignment of TRBD2 cannot be verified. Germline loops: CDR1 DFQATT, CDR2 SNEGSKA (reference sequence). CDR3 length: 16 residues.

The J gene is TRBJ1-1, the V gene TRBV7-9. CDR1 SEHNR and CDR2 FQNEAQ come from the germline V gene (reference sequence). The CDR3 is 12 residues long. CDR3 sequence reads: CASSNRYTEAFF.

The chain combines TRBV12-3 or TRBV12-4 with TRBJ2-3; the D call from TCRdb, TRBD1, cannot be confirmed without DNA. The CDR3 extends over 15 amino acids. The CDR3: CASTGGENPTDTQYF.

The V gene is TRBV10-2, the J gene TRBJ1-1; the TCRdb call, TRBD1, lacks DNA for checking. Germline-derived CDR1 and CDR2 are WSHSY and SAAADI. CDR3 length: 13 residues. The CDR3 reads CASSPQGEIEAFF.

V gene TRBV7-8 combines with J gene TRBJ1-6; TCRdb reports TRBD1, a call that lacks DNA to check it against. Germline CDR1 is SGHVS and CDR2 is FQNEAQ. The CDR3 spans 15 residues. The chain's CDR3 is CASGARGAGNSPLHF.

This clonotype counts as medium-sized by frequency. CDR3 sequence reads: CSAFPSGYEQYF. The chain joins TRBV20-1 to TRBJ2-7; there is no DNA to check the TCRdb D call of TRBD2. Germline values: CDR1 DFQATT, CDR2 SNEGSKA (reference sequence). The CDR3 has 12 residues.

Its frequency marks this clonotype as medium-sized. V gene TRBV14 combines with J gene TRBJ2-1; the D call of TRBD1 rests on TCRdb alone, since no DNA is present to check it. CDR1 is SGHDN, CDR2 FVKESK, per germline. The CDR3 is 18 amino acids. This CDR3 reads CASSRFYPKTGKNSEQFF.

This clonotype is medium-sized by frequency. The chain employs TRBV28 and TRBJ2-7; TCRdb indicates TRBD2, and absent DNA this call remains unverified. The germline gives CDR1 MDHEN, CDR2 SYDVKM. The CDR3 contains 15 residues. The CDR3 here is CASSPGTSGKYEQYF. The full variable domain, in which reference TRBV28 and TRBJ2-7 provide the parts outside the CDR3, is DVKVTQSSRYLVKRTGEKVFLECVQDMDHENMFWYRQDPGLGLRLIYFSYDVKMKEKGDIPEGYSVSREKKERFSLILESASTNQTSMYLCASSPGTSGKYEQYFGPGTRLTVT.

The rearrangement joins TRBV20-1 to TRBJ2-3. The CDR3 runs 13 residues. Germline V gene data show CDR1 as DFQATT and CDR2 as SNEGSKA (reference sequence). The CDR3 reads CSAPVYGTDTQYF.

By frequency, this clonotype is medium-sized (0.01 to 0.1%). V gene TRBV5-1 combines with J gene TRBJ1-2; absent DNA, TCRdb's TRBD1 call cannot be checked. CDR1 and CDR2 (germline): SGHRS, YFSETQ. The CDR3 length is 14 residues. CDR3: CASSWTGEGDGYTF.

V and J are TRBV6-1 and TRBJ2-2; TCRdb's D gene call, TRBD2, goes unchecked for lack of DNA. The germline V gene encodes CDR1 MNHNS and CDR2 SASEGT. The CDR3 is made up of 18 amino acids. CDR3 residues: CASKYALGTSGNTGELFF.